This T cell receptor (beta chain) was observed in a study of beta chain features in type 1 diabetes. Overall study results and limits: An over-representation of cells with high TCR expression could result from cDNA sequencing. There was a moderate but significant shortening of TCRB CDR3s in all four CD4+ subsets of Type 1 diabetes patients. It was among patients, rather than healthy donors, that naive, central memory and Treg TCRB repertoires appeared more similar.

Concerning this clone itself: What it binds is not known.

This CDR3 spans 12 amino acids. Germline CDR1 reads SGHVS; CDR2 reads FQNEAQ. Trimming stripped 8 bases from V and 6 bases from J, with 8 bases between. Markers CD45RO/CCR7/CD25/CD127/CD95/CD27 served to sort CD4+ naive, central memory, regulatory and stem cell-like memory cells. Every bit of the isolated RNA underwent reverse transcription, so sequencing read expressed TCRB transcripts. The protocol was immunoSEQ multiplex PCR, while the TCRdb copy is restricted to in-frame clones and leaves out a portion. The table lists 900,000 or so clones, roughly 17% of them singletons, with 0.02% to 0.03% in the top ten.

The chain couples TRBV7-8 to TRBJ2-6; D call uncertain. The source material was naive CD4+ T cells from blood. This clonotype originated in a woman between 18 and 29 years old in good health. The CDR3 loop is CASAASANVLTF. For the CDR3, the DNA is TGTGCCAGCGCAGCTTCGGCCAACGTCCTGACTTTC.